This T cell receptor beta chain stems from a study of cytomegalovirus exposure and HLA in healthy donors. About the study: The approximately 110 validation repertoires, a later analysis reported, used the same platform as the 600 to 850 repertoires from the first cohort. Broader study findings: The majority of TCR sequences were rare, yet some public TCRs appeared in many donors. The authors enumerated 150 to 200 TCR beta chains as linked to cytomegalovirus. In vitro data verified a few CMV-associated chains as specific for CMV antigens.

Sequenced by immunoSEQ multiplex PCR; TCRdb stores in-frame clones only, minus some. The sample has 250,000 to 400,000 clones; 70% to 90% are singletons. This CDR3 spans 14 amino acids. Germline V gene lookup returns CDR1 MNHNS and CDR2 SASEGT. V lost 6 bases and J lost 8; bases outside the gene matches: 11. Comment on this clone: Its antigen is not identified.

The V gene is TRBV6-1, the J gene TRBJ1-1; TRBD1 agrees at 8 bases. The receptor's source is a man aged 30 to 39 in good health and CMV-seronegative. Sample: PBMCs. The CDR3 loop reads CASRRTGFLGEAFF. The CDR3 nucleotides are TGTGCCAGCAGACGGACAGGGTTCCTCGGGGAAGCTTTCTTT.